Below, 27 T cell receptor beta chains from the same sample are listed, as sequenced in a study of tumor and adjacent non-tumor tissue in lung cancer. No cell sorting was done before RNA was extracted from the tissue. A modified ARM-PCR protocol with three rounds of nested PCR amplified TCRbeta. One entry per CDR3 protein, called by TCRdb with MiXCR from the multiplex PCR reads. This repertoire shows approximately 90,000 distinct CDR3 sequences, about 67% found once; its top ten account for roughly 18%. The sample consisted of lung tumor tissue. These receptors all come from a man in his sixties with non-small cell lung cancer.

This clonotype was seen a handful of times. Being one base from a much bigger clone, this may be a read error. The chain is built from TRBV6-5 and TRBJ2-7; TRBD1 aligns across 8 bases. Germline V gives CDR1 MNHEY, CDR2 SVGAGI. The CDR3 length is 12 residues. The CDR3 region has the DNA TGTGTCAGCAGCGAGACAGGGGTTGAGCAGTACTTC. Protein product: CVSSETGVEQYF.

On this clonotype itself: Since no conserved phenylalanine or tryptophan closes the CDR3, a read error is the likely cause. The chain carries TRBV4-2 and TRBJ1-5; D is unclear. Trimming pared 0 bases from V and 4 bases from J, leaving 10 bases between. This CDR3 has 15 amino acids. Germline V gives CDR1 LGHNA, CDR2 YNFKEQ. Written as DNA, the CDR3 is TGTGCCAGCAGCCAAGATCGTGGTCGGAATCAGCCCCAGCATCTT. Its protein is CASSQDRGRNQPQHL.

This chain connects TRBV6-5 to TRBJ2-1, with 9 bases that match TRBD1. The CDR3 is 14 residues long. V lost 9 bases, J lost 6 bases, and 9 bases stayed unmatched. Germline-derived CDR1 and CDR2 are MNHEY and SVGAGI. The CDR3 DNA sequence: TGTGCCAGTTACTGGGGACAGGGTACCAATGAGCAGTTCTTC. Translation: CASYWGQGTNEQFF.

CDR3 loop: CAGKDPRGTAYGYTF. DNA for the CDR3: TGTGCCGGGAAAGACCCCCGCGGGACAGCTTATGGCTACACCTTC. This chain connects TRBV30 to TRBJ1-2; TRBD1 matches at 7 bases. This CDR3 has 15 residues. From germline, CDR1 is GTSNPN and CDR2 SVGIG (reference sequence). With V trimmed by 8 bases and J by 5 bases, 17 bases remained unmatched.

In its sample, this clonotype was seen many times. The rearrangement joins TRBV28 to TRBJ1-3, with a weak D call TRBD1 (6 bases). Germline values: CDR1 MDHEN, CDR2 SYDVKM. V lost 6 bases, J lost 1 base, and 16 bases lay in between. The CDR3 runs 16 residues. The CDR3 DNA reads TGTGCCAGCAGATATGGACACAGGGATTCTGGAAACACCATATATTTT. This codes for CASRYGHRDSGNTIYF.

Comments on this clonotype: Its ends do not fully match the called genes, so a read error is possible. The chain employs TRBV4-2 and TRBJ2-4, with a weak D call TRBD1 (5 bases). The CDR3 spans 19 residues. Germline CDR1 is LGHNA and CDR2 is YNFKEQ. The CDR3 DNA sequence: TGTGCCAGCAGCCAAGCGCAGGGTAGTGGATCGTTAGCCAAAAACACTCAGTACTTC. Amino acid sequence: CASSQAQGSGSLAKNTQYF.

The CDR3 here is CASSPTGYGYTF. The CDR3 DNA reads TGTGCCAGTAGTCCGACGGGCTATGGCTACACCTTC. The chain uses TRBV19 and TRBJ1-2; no reliable D call. Trimming pared 5 bases from V and 4 bases from J, leaving 8 bases between. The CDR3 extends over 12 amino acids. The germline CDR1 and CDR2 sequences are LNHDA and SQIVND (reference sequence).

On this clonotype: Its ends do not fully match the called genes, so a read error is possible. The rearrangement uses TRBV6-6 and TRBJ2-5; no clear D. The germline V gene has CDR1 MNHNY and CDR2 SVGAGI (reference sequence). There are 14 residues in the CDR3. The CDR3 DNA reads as TGTGCCAGCAGTTACACAGCAGTGGTAGAGACCCAGTATTTC. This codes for CASSYTAVVETQYF.

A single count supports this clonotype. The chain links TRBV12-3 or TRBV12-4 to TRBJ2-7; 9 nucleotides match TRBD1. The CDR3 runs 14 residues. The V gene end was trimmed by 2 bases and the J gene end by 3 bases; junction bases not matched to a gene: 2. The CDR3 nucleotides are TGTGCCAGCAGTTTATGGGACAGGGTCTACGAGCAGTACTTC. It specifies CASSLWDRVYEQYF.

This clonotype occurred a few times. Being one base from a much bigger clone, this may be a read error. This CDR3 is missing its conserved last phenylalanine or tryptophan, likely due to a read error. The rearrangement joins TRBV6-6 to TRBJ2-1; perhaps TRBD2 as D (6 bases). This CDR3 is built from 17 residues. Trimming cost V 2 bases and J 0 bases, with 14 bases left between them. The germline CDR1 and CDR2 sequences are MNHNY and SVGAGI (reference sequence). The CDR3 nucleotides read TGTGCCAGCAGTTACACCGTCGGGGGAAGCTCCTACAATGAGCAGTTCCTC. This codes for CASSYTVGGSSYNEQFL.

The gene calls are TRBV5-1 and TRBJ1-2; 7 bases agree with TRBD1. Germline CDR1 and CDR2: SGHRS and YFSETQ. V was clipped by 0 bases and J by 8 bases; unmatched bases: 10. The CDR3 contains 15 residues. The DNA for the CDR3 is TGCGCCAGCAGCTTGGCATGGAAAGGGGGCGACGGCTACACCTTC. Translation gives CASSLAWKGGDGYTF.

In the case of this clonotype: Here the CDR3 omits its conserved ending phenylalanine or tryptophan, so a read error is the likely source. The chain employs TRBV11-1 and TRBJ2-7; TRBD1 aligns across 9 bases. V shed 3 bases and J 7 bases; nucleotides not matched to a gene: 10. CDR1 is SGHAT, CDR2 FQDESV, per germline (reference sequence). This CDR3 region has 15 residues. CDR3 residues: CASSLGQGFSPEQYL. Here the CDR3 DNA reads TGTGCCAGCAGCTTGGGACAGGGATTTTCCCCTGAGCAGTACTTA.

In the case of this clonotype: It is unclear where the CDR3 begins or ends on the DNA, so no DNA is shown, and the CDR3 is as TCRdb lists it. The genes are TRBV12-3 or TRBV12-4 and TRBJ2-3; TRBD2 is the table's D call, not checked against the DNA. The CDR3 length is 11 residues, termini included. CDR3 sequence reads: CAVGPGTGHYF.

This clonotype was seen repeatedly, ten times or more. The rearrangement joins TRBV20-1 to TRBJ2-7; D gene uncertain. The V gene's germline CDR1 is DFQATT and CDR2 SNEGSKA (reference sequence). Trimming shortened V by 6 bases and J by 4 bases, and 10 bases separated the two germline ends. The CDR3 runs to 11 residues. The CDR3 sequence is CSASREYEQYF. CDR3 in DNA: TGCAGTGCCTCAAGAGAATACGAGCAGTACTTC.

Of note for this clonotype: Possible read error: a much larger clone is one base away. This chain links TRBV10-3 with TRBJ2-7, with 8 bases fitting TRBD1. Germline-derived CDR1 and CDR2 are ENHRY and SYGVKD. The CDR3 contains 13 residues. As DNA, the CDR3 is TGTGCCGTCAGTCCGCACAGGGGGTACGAGCAGTACTTC. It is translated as CAVSPHRGYEQYF.

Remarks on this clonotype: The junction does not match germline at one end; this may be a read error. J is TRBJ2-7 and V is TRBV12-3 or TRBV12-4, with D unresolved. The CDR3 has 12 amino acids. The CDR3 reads CASSLARYEEYF. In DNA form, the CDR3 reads TGTGCCAGCAGTTTAGCGCGCTACGAGGAGTACTTC.

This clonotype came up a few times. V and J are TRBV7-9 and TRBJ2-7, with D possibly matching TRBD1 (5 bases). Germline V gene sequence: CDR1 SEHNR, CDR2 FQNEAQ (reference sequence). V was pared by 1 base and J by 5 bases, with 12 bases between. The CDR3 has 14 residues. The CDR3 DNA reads TGTGCCAGCAGCTTAGGGGGCAGCCAGGACGAGCAGTACTTC. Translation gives CASSLGGSQDEQYF.

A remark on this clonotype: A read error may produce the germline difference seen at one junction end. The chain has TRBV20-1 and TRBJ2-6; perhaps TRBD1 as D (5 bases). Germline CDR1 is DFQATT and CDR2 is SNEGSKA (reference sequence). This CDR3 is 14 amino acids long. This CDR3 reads CSAIDPCGAKVLTF. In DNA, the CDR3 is TGCAGTGCTATAGATCCCTGTGGGGCCAAGGTCCTGACTTTC.

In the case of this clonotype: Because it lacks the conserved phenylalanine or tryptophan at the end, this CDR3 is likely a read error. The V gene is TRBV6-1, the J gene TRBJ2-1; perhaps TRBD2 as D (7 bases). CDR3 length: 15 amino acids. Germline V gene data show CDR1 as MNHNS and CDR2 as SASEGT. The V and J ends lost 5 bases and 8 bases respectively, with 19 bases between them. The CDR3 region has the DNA TGTGCCAGCAGTACACAGGGAGGGCCTGGGGATGAGCAGTTCTTA. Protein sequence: CASSTQGGPGDEQFL.

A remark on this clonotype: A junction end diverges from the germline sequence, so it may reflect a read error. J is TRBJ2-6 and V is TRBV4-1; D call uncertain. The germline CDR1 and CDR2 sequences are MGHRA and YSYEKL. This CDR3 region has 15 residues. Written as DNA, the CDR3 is TGCGCCAGCAGCCAAGAAGGGTCTGGAGCCAGCGTCCTAACTTTC. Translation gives CASSQEGSGASVLTF.

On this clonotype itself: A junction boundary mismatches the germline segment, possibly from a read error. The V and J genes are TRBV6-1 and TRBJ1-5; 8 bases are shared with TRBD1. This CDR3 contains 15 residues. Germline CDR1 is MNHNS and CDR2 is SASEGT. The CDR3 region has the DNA TGTGCCAGCAGTTGGACAGGGCCTGTTGATCAGCCCAAGCATTTT. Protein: CASSWTGPVDQPKHF.

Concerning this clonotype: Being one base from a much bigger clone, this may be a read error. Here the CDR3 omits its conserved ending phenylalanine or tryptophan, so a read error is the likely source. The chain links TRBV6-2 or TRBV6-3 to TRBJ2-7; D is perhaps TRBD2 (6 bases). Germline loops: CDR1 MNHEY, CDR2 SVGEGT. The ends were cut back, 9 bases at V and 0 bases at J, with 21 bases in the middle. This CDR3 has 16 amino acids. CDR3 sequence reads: CASSNAGTPSSYEQYL. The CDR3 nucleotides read TGTGCCAGTTCGAATGCCGGGACTCCGAGCTCCTACGAGCAGTACCTC.

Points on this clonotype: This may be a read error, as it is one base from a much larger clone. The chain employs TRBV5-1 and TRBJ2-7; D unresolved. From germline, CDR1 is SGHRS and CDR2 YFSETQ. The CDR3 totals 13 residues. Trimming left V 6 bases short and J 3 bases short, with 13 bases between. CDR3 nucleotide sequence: TGCGCCAGCACCTCCACCGTGGACTACGAGCAGTACTTC. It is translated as CASTSTVDYEQYF. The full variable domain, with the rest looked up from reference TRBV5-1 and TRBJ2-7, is KAGVTQTPRYLIKTRGQQVTLSCSPISGHRSVSWYQQTPGQGLQFLFEYFSETQRNKGNFPGRFSGRQFSNSRSEMNVSTLELGDSALYLCASTSTVDYEQYFGPGTRLTVT.

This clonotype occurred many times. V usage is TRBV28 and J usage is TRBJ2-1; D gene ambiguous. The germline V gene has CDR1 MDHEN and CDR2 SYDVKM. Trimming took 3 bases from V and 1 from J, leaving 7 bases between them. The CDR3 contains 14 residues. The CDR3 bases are TGTGCCAGCAGTTTGACGGAGTCCTACAATGAGCAGTTCTTC. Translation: CASSLTESYNEQFF.

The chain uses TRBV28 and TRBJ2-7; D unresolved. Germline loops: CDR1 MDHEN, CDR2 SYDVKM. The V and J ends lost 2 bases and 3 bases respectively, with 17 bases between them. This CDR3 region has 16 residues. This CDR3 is CASSLAPLISFYEQYF. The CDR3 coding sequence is TGTGCCAGCAGTTTAGCTCCCCTGATTAGTTTCTACGAGCAGTACTTC.

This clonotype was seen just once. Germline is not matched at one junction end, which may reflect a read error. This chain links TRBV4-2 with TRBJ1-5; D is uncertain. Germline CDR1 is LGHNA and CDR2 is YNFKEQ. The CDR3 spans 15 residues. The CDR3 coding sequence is TGTGGCAGCAGCCAAGAAACGCGACGGGGTCAACCCCAGCATTTT. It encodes CGSSQETRRGQPQHF.

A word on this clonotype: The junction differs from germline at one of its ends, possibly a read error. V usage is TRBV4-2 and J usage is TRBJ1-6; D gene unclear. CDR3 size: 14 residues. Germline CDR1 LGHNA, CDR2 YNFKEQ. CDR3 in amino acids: CASGQEGSGSPLHF. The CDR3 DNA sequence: TGTGCCAGCGGCCAAGAGGGCAGTGGTTCACCCCTCCACTTT.